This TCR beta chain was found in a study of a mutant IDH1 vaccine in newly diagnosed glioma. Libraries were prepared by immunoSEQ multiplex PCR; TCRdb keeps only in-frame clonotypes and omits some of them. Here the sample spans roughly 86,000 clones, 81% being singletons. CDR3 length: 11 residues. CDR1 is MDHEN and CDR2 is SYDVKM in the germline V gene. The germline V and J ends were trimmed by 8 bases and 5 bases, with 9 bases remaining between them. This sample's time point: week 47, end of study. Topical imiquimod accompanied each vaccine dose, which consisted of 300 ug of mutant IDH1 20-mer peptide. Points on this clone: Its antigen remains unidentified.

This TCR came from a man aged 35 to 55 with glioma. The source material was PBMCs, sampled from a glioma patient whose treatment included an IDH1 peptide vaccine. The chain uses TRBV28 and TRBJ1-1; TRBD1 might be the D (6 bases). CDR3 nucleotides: TGTGCCAGCGAGGGGGGGACTGAAGCTTTCTTT. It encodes CASEGGTEAFF.